The 3 T cell receptor beta chains reported below all come from one sample, sequenced in a study of T cell responses to AZD1222 COVID-19 vaccine. This table comes from immunoSEQ multiplex PCR, and its TCRdb copy is limited to in-frame clones, with some not included. The repertoire consists of about 140,000 clones, with 65% to 90% occurring once and the leading ten covering roughly 8.7%. The specimen comprised peripheral blood, sampled 28 days after the second dose of the MenACWY control vaccine. Receptor source: an adult who received the MenACWY meningococcal vaccine as a control.

The chain employs TRBV5-6 and TRBJ1-6; the match to TRBD1 covers 9 bases. The CDR3 runs 16 residues. The V and J ends lost 4 bases and 5 bases, in that order; junction bases with no gene match: 7. Germline V gene data show CDR1 as SGHDT and CDR2 as YYEEEE. CDR3: CASSPGTGRNNSPLHF. The CDR3 DNA reads TGTGCCAGCAGCCCCGGGACAGGGAGGAATAATTCACCCCTCCACTTT. The variable domain in full, with the rest retrieved from reference TRBV5-6 and TRBJ1-6, is DAGVTQSPTHLIKTRGQQVTLRCSPKSGHDTVSWYQQALGQGPQFIFQYYEEEERQRGNFPDRFSGHQFPNYSSELNVNALLLGDSALYLCASSPGTGRNNSPLHFGNGTRLTVT.

The chain couples TRBV2 to TRBJ2-7, with D unclear. This CDR3 has 11 residues. Germline CDR1 is SNHLY and CDR2 is FYNNEI. V was shortened by 3 bases and J by 7 bases, with 7 bases between the two germline ends. CDR3 coding DNA: TGTGCCAGCAGTGAGTCGCAAGAGCAGTACTTC. Translated: CASSESQEQYF.

The rearrangement links TRBV7-2 to TRBJ1-2, with D maybe TRBD1 (6 bases). The CDR3 is made up of 16 amino acids. CDR1 is SGHTA, CDR2 FQGNSA, per germline. With 5 bases removed from V and 6 bases from J, the gap between germline ends came to 22 bases. CDR3 sequence reads: CASSGRAGMGADGYTF. CDR3 DNA sequence: TGTGCCAGCAGCGGACGAGCAGGAATGGGGGCTGATGGCTACACCTTC.